This TCR beta chain was retrieved from a study of cytomegalovirus exposure and HLA in healthy donors. Study findings and constraints: Data from an earlier analysis indicated that most TCR beta V segments were productive either about 87% or about 30% of the time. In a later analysis, TCR beta V- and J-gene trimming showed a link to a missense DCLRE1C variant.

This PCR relied on a set of 60 Vbeta primers and 13 Jbeta primers. Libraries were prepared by immunoSEQ multiplex PCR; TCRdb keeps only in-frame clonotypes and omits some of them. The sample includes around 170,000 clones, approximately 88% of them seen just once. Germline loops: CDR1 MDHEN, CDR2 SYDVKM. V lost 4 bases to trimming and J lost 1 base, with 16 bases between them. The CDR3 consists of 16 residues. As to this clone: What it binds is not known.

The sequencing sample was made of PBMCs. The chain joins TRBV28 to TRBJ1-1, with D perhaps matching TRBD1 (6 bases). The receptor was isolated from a woman aged 45-60 years in good health and CMV-seropositive. CDR3 region: CASSWRGRARNTEAFF. The CDR3 nucleotides are TGTGCCAGCAGTTGGAGGGGGAGGGCTCGGAACACTGAAGCTTTCTTT.